This T cell receptor beta chain was identified during a study of blood T cell repertoires in COVID-19. Study-level information: The analysed material was cDNA or gDNA that came from T cells, B-cell-depleted T cells, or PBMCs.

Germline CDR1 and CDR2: SGHVS and FQNEAQ. The CDR3 covers 16 residues. Trimming left V 1 base short and J 6 bases short, with 15 bases between. How the authors handled the data: Estimated nucleated cell counts came from reference gene primer amplification. Clones were sequenced by immunoSEQ multiplex PCR, and TCRdb holds only the in-frame ones, with some missing. V and J calls and clone size are those listed in that table; D and trimming were worked out from the DNA. In the table there are about 130,000 clones, around four fifths of which are singletons. This TCR was recovered from a man in his 60s with acute or convalescent COVID-19. The V call is TRBV7-8, the J call TRBJ1-4; weak D call: TRBD1 (5 bases). Sequences were obtained from peripheral blood. CDR3 sequence (DNA): TGTGCCAGCAGCTTAGGGCGGGAGACAGCGGATGAAAAACTGTTTTTT. Translating gives CASSLGRETADEKLFF.